One T cell receptor beta chain is described in this entry. Antigen unknown. The normal lung sample lay at least 3 cm, and maximally far, from the tumour. The data were produced by immunoSEQ multiplex PCR, yet TCRdb's version contains in-frame clones alone and is incomplete. The sample includes about 6,100 clones, 71% of them seen just once. The CDR3 covers 14 residues. The germline CDR1 and CDR2 sequences are SGHRS and YFSETQ. V lost 4 bases, J lost 8 bases, and 7 bases stayed unmatched. These data originate in a study of immune cell composition in non-small cell lung cancer. Study conclusions and caveats: Tumour-associated clones >0.5% occurred in 25% to 35% of adenocarcinomas, roughly 80% of squamous.

The clonotype originates from a human donor with non-small cell lung cancer. This chain joins TRBV5-1 and TRBJ2-1, with TRBD2 identical over 9 bases. Sequenced: non-adjacent lung tissue. The CDR3 is CASSGNSGGYEQFF. The CDR3 DNA sequence: TGCGCCAGCAGCGGTAATAGCGGGGGCTATGAGCAGTTCTTC.